The 4 T cell receptor beta chains reported below all come from one sample, sequenced in a study of blood T cell repertoires in COVID-19. Only in-frame clones appear in the TCRdb table, and some are missing; sequencing was by immunoSEQ multiplex PCR. The sample has about 69,000 clones, 90% seen once. Sequenced: peripheral blood. These receptors were obtained from a man aged 50 to 59 with acute or convalescent COVID-19.

The chain uses TRBV6-2 or TRBV6-3 and TRBJ1-2; D uncertain. V lost 5 bases to trimming and J lost 4 bases, with 8 bases between them. The CDR3 consists of 12 residues. Germline V gives CDR1 MNHEY, CDR2 SVGEGT. Written as DNA, the CDR3 is TGTGCCAGCAGTCCCTCCCTCTATGGCTACACCTTC. This encodes CASSPSLYGYTF.

For the CDR3, the DNA is TGTGCCAGCAACGGACTAGGGGACTCCTACGAGCAGTACTTC. Translating it yields CASNGLGDSYEQYF. J is TRBJ2-7 and V is TRBV6-1; TRBD2 agrees at 7 bases. Germline values: CDR1 MNHNS, CDR2 SASEGT. Trimming at V came to 7 bases and at J to 0 bases, leaving 6 bases not matched to a gene. The CDR3 runs 14 residues.

The rearrangement links TRBV7-2 to TRBJ2-7, with 8 bases identical to TRBD2. From germline, CDR1 is SGHTA and CDR2 FQGNSA. V shed 3 bases and J 2 bases; nucleotides not matched to a gene: 15. The CDR3 covers 18 residues. The CDR3 region has the DNA TGTGCCAGCAGCTTTGGGGGGGTGGGAGTAGCGGGACCCTACGAGCAGTACTTC. Its translation is CASSFGGVGVAGPYEQYF.

This clone came up many times. The chain recombines TRBV6-4 with TRBJ2-2; 8 bases fit TRBD2. CDR1 is MRHNA and CDR2 is SNTAGT in the germline V gene. Trimming took 2 bases from V and 6 from J; bases not matched to a gene: 5. The CDR3 has 15 amino acids. In DNA, the CDR3 is TGTGCCAGCAGTGACCCCAGGACTAGCTCCGGGGAGCTGTTTTTT. This encodes CASSDPRTSSGELFF.